Sequencing of this TCR beta chain was carried out in a study of metastatic and nonmetastatic thyroid tumors. Study-wide context: For malignant and benign thyroid patients, tumor or nodule tissue and blood were the sources whose repertoires were compared. General observations from the study: Malignant thyroid tumors reportedly exceeded benign nodules significantly in TCR beta diversity, with the difference appearing in blood and tumor.

The V gene's germline CDR1 is LGHNA and CDR2 YNFKEQ. The CDR3 contains 17 residues. Trimming cost V 4 bases and J 5 bases; bases outside gene matches: 16. No patient received treatment before thyroid surgery. Using MiXCR, TCRdb re-called clones from the PCR reads. The sample records about 18,000 clones, approximately 28% being singletons. Regarding this clone: Its antigen is as yet unknown.

The sequence came from a male donor with papillary thyroid cancer or a benign thyroid nodule (not recorded which). Some clones in this sample may be carry-over from other donors' samples. The chain couples TRBV4-2 to TRBJ2-7; 8 bases fit TRBD2. The sequenced material came from tumor tissue. CDR3 in DNA: TGTGCCAGCAGCCCGAGCGCAACTCGGGGGGGGGTGCACGAGCAGTACTTC. As protein: CASSPSATRGGVHEQYF.